This TCR beta chain was sequenced for a study of Graves' ophthalmopathy and Graves' hyperthyroidism (dated by TCRdb to about 2018). Broadly, across the study: Peripheral blood was collected before any treatment was given, at the time of initial diagnosis. To tell Graves' ophthalmopathy apart from Graves' hyperthyroidism, and to predict which patients would progress to ophthalmopathy, the study relied on TCR beta repertoire signatures. In total, some 140 blood samples were TCR-sequenced: under 45 ophthalmopathy, roughly 80 hyperthyroidism and some 17 hyperthyroidism-to-ophthalmopathy patients. To explore V-J signatures that separate ophthalmopathy from hyperthyroidism, a discovery set of more than 95 patients was enrolled, consisting of about 43 with ophthalmopathy and approximately 57 with stable hyperthyroidism. An independent validation cohort comprised some 18 hyperthyroidism patients and 15 to 17 patients who later progressed from hyperthyroidism to ophthalmopathy. In about six hyperthyroidism patients, T-cell repertoires of thyroid tissue and blood were compared. After sampling, hyperthyroidism patients received methimazole starting at 30 mg daily, and ophthalmopathy patients received high-dose intravenous methylprednisolone. The roughly 100 discovery patients were randomly split 7:3 into training and test sets.

This clonotype has ten or more counts. Its cognate antigen has yet to be identified. Within one base of it there is no much larger clone, and no base qualities were kept. General study outcomes and caveats: Most expanded thyroid clonotypes with a frequency above 0.001 also appeared in blood, which suggests that blood repertoires may reflect the immune response in the thyroid. In cross-validation, the 13-signature model distinguished ophthalmopathy from stable hyperthyroidism with about 89% sensitivity and roughly 84% specificity, while in the test set the corresponding values were around 79% and 71%. Sample size was not statistically predetermined, and group allocation was not concealed from the investigators. In validation, the model predicted ophthalmopathy progression with about 71% sensitivity and approximately 75% specificity; about a dozen predicted patients were CT-confirmed with GO in a median of about 6.1 months.

For repertoire sequencing, TCR beta CDR3 regions were amplified from RNA transcripts. The first round of RT-PCR was done with HTBI primers and the Qiagen OneStep RT-PCR kit, and was followed by a second round of multiplex PCR, then size selection and purification. Libraries were sequenced paired-end with 100 bp reads on an Illumina HiSeq2000. The original methods were these. Reads were processed with SOAPnuke, discarding reads with adapters, uncalled bases, mean Phred below 15, or no exact constant-primer or identifier match. High-quality paired reads were merged with COPE v1.2.5. Clonotypes were defined as unique nucleotide sequences and were aligned to IMGT TRB V, D and J references using MiTCR v1.1. The analysis was limited to V-J combinations with a frequency above 0.0001, which together covered roughly 99% of the repertoires. A TCR clonal expansion and chaos score per V-J combination was defined as the ratio of F50 clonal expansion to chaos observed in the TCRdist matrix. Welch's t-statistics and random forest were used to reduce the features to approximately 13 V-J combinations, which were then used as input to a naive Bayes classifier. The similarity between thyroid and blood repertoires was quantified using the Morisita-Horn index. TCRdb reprocessing: public reads trimmed at Q25 with fastp, clones called with MiXCR, in-frame beta chains kept. Under each unique CDR3 protein, matching rows form one entry showing the most common genes and DNA. In this record, the V and J calls reflect TCRdb's handling and not the investigators' own analysis. The sample table records about 400,000 distinct CDR3 sequences; roughly 18% of these occur just once. Around 1.6% of the sample comes from the top ten.

The ophthalmopathy patients had moderately to severely active disease, with a Clinical Activity Score of 3 or higher, a NOSPECS grade of 4 or higher, and a disease duration of less than 3 months. Patients were excluded if they had other autoimmune diseases, uncontrolled infections, pregnancy or lactation. Clinical symptoms, serum thyroxine, TRAb, thyroid ultrasound and orbital computed tomography formed the basis of the diagnosis. Using Ficoll-Paque density gradient centrifugation, PBMCs were isolated from about 9.4 ml of fresh peripheral blood. Total RNA was extracted using Trizol reagent, and RNA quality was checked on an Agilent 2100 Bioanalyzer. V is pared back by 5 bases and J by 6 bases, with 13 bases lying between the germline termini. The CDR3 sequence holds 14 residues, the cysteine and phenylalanine included. Here the CDR3 DNA is all that survives: 42 bases in frame from base 1.

Specimen: peripheral blood. This receptor was obtained from a woman aged 18-29 years with Graves' ophthalmopathy. Donor details come from another sample of the same person, matched by shared clones. The chain links TRBV12-3 or TRBV12-4 with TRBJ2-2, with a tentative D gene TRBD1 over 5 matching bases. CDR3 loop: CASSLKPGPGELFF. The nucleotide sequence reads as follows: TGTGCCAGCAGTCTAAAGCCAGGGCCCGGGGAGCTGTTTTTT.